This note documents a single T cell receptor (beta chain) sequence. Its antigen is unknown. Per-nucleotide qualities are absent, and no much larger clonotype sits a single base away. This sample stems from a study of T cell responses to AZD1222 COVID-19 vaccine (dated by TCRdb to the early 2020s). Background on the whole study: AZD1222 recipients with second doses at about 4 weeks or about 12 weeks were pooled, because spike-specific TCR depth and breadth did not differ between schedules. A total of 233 trial participants underwent TCR sequencing, of whom nearly 210 received two doses of AZD1222 and about 25 received two doses of the MenACWY control vaccine. Trial participants were enrolled into age subgroups of 18-55, 56-69 and 70-plus years, which contained about 150, 27 and 61 TCR-sequenced participants, respectively. Here is what the overall study found, with its caveats: The whole spike protein was spanned by vaccine-associated CD4 TCRs, and dominant responses were seen in regions 160-218 and 743-854. In the small 56-69-year group, the increase in depth fell short of significance, most likely because of low power. After two AZD1222 doses, both the breadth and the depth of spike-specific TCRs were significantly higher than at day 0 and than in MenACWY recipients. Reportedly, almost half of the unique spike-specific TCRs recognized epitopes lying outside the regions that are mutated in the B.1.351 and B.1.1.7 variants. Participants were mostly white British and included more females than males, and it was suggested by the authors that clonal diversity may have been underestimated. Because no day 14 peak-response samples were available, the repertoires could be characterized only after the peak T cell response. Conclusions about previously exposed vaccinees were limited because only six AZD1222 recipients were SARS-CoV-2 seropositive at baseline.

The CDR3 regions of human TCRbeta chains were analyzed by immunosequencing. The original methods were these. Repertoire TCRs were checked for matches against a reference library of SARS-CoV-2-specific TCRs that had been generated using the MIRA antigen-specificity platform. Breadth was defined as the fraction of unique TCRs that were SARS-CoV-2-associated. Depth was defined as the fraction of total T cells that were SARS-CoV-2-associated. Using the MIRA data, every spike-specific TCR was mapped to the spike region that the TCR reacted to and assigned to either a CD4 or a CD8 class. Log10-transformed breadth and depth values were compared by one-way ANOVA with Sidak's multiple comparisons tests. TCRdb mirrors the immuneACCESS table, restricted to in-frame sequences. Some clones are absent from its copies; in checked studies, under half trace to an unresolved V gene, and the reason for the others is unknown. The DNA was the basis for D and trimming; V, J and clone size are from that table. This sample lists approximately 150,000 clones; 85% to 95% were detected once. Together, the top ten hold 2.6% of the sample.

Relative to germline, V is 7 bases shorter and J is 3 bases shorter, with 18 bases between their ends. The CDR3 measures 15 amino acids from cysteine to phenylalanine. The CDR3 DNA has 45 bases and is translated from base 1. In the germline V gene, CDR1 corresponds to MNHEY and CDR2 to SVGAGI. The time point label of this sample denotes: baseline before first vaccination. Samples from vaccinated people were obtained from the UK trials COV001 and COV002, which included a single-blind randomized controlled phase 2/3 trial of AZD1222 (ChAdOx1 nCoV-19) in healthy adults. For TCRbeta chain sequencing, PBMC samples from trial participants were taken at day 0 and at day 28 after the second dose.

The sequencing here drew on peripheral blood, taken on day 0 of AZD1222 vaccination. Recombination joined TRBV6-5 with TRBJ1-2; a confident D gene designation cannot be given. The clonotype was recovered from an adult in good health. The nucleotide sequence reads TGTGCCAGCACCCCTACTGGAACAGCCTACTATGGCTACACCTTC. Its protein reads: CASTPTGTAYYGYTF.